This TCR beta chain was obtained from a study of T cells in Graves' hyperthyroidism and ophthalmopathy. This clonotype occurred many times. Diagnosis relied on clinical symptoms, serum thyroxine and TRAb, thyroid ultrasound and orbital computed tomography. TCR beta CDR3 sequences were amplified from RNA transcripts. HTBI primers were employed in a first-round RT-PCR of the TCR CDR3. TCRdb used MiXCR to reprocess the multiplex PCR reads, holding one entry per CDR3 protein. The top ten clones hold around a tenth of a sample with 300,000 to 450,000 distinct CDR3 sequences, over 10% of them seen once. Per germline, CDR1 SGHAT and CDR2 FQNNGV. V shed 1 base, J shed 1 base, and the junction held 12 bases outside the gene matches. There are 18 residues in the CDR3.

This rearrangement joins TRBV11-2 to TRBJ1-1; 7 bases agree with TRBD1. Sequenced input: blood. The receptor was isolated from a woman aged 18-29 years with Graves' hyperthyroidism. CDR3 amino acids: CASSLAGFRGRSNTEAFF. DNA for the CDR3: TGTGCCAGCAGCTTAGCTGGTTTCAGGGGGAGATCGAACACTGAAGCTTTCTTT.